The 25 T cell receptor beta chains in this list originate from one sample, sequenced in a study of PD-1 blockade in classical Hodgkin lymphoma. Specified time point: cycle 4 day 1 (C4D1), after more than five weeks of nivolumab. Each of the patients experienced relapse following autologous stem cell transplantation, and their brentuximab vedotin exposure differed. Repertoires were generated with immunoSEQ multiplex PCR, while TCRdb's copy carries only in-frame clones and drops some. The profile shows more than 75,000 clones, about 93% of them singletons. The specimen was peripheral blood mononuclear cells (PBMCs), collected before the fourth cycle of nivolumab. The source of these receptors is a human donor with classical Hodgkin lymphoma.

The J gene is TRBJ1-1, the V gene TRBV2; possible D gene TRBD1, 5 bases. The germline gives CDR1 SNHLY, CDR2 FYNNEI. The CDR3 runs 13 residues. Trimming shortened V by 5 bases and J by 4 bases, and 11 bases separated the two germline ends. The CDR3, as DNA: TGTGCCAGCAGTTCAGGGTTGGGCACTGAAGCTTTCTTT. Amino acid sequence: CASSSGLGTEAFF.

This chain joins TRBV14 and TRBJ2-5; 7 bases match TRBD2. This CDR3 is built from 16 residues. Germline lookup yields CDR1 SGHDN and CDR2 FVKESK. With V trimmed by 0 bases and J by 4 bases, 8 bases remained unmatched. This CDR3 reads CASSQDGGVSRETQYF. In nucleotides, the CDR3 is TGTGCCAGCAGCCAAGATGGGGGGGTGTCGCGAGAGACCCAGTACTTC.

The DNA of the CDR3 is TGTGCCAGCAGCCGCAAACCCGGTAGGGGAAACACCATATATTTT. Translating it yields CASSRKPGRGNTIYF. This chain joins TRBV5-6 and TRBJ1-3; no clear D gene. Germline CDR1 and CDR2: SGHDT and YYEEEE. CDR3 length: 15 amino acids. V lost 4 bases to trimming and J lost 4 bases, with 15 bases between them. The whole variable domain, filled in from reference TRBV5-6 and TRBJ1-3, reads DAGVTQSPTHLIKTRGQQVTLRCSPKSGHDTVSWYQQALGQGPQFIFQYYEEEERQRGNFPDRFSGHQFPNYSSELNVNALLLGDSALYLCASSRKPGRGNTIYFGEGSWLTVV.

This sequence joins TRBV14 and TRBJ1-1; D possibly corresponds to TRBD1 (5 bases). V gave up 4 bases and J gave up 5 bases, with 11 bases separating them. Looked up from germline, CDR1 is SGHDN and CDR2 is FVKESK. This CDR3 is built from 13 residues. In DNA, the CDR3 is TGTGCCAGCAGCCGGGTTGGGGGTACTGAAGCTTTCTTT. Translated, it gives CASSRVGGTEAFF.

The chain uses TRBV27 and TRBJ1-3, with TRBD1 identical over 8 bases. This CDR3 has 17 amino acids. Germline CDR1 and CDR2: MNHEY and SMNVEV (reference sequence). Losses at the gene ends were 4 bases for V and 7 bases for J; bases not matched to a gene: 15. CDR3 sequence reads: CASSSQGARSVGNTIYF. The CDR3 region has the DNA TGTGCCAGCAGTTCCCAGGGGGCGCGATCGGTTGGGAACACCATATATTTT.

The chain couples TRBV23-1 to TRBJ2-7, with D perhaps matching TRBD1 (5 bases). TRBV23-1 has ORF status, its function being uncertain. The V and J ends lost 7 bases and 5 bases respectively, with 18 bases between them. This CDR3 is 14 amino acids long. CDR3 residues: CASTTWLGQDEQYF. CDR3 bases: TGCGCCAGCACTACTTGGCTGGGGCAAGACGAGCAGTACTTC.

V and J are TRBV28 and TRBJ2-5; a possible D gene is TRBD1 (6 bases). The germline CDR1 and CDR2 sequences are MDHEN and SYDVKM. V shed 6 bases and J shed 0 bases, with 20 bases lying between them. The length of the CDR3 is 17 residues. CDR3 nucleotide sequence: TGTGCCAGCAGCCCGGGGACCGGGACACAGAACCAAGAGACCCAGTACTTC. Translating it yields CASSPGTGTQNQETQYF. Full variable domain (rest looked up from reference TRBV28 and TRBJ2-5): DVKVTQSSRYLVKRTGEKVFLECVQDMDHENMFWYRQDPGLGLRLIYFSYDVKMKEKGDIPEGYSVSREKKERFSLILESASTNQTSMYLCASSPGTGTQNQETQYFGPGTRLLVL.

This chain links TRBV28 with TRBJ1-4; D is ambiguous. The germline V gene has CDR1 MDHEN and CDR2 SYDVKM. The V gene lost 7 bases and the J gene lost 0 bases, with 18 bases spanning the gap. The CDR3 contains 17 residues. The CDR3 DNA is TGTGCCAGCACCTATTCGGGAGGAGTTGCAACTAATGAAAAACTGTTTTTT. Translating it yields CASTYSGGVATNEKLFF.

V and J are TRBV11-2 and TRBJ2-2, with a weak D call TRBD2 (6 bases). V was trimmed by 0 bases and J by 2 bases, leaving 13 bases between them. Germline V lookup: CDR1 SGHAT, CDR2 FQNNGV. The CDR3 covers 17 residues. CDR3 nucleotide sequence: TGTGCCAGCAGCTTAGATGAAGGAGGGCCAAACACCGGGGAGCTGTTTTTT. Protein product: CASSLDEGGPNTGELFF.

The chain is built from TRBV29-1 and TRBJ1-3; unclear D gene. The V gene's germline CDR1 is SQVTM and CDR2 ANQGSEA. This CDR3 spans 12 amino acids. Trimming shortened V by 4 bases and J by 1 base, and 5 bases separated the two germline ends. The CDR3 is CSVGGSGNTIYF. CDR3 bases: TGCAGCGTTGGAGGTTCTGGAAACACCATATATTTT. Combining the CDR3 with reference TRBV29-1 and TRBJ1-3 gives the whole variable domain SAVISQKPSRDICQRGTSLTIQCQVDSQVTMMFWYRQQPGQSLTLIATANQGSEATYESGFVIDKFPISRPNLTFSTLTVSNMSPEDSSIYLCSVGGSGNTIYFGEGSWLTVV.

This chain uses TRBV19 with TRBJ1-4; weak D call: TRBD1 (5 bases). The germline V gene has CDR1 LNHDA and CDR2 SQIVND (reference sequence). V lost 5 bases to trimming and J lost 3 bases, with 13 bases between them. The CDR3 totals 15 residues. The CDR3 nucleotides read TGTGCCAGTAGTTTGACCGGGGGGGCTAATGAAAAACTGTTTTTT. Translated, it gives CASSLTGGANEKLFF.

The chain's CDR3 is CASSPRGESEQYF. The CDR3 nucleotides read TGTGCCAGCTCCCCGCGGGGGGAGAGCGAGCAGTACTTC. The chain couples TRBV18 to TRBJ2-7; 8 positions agree with TRBD2. The germline gives CDR1 KGHSH, CDR2 LQKENI. The CDR3 contains 13 residues. The V segment lost 6 bases and the J segment 6 bases; nucleotides outside the gene matches: 7.

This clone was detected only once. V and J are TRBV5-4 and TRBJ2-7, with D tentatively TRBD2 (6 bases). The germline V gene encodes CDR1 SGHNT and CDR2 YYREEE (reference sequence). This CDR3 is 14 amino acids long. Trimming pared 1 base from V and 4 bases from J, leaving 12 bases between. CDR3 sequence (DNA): TGTGCCAGCAGCTTGACCCAGGGAGGATACGAGCAGTACTTC. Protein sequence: CASSLTQGGYEQYF. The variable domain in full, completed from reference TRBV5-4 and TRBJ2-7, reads ETGVTQSPTHLIKTRGQQVTLRCSSQSGHNTVSWYQQALGQGPQFIFQYYREEENGRGNFPPRFSGLQFPNYSSELNVNALELDDSALYLCASSLTQGGYEQYFGPGTRLTVT.

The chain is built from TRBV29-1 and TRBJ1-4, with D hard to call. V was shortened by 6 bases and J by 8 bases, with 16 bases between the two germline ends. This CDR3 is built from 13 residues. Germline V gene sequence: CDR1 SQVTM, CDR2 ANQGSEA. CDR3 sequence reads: CSVLPGPPEKLFF. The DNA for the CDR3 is TGCAGCGTGTTGCCTGGGCCGCCAGAAAAACTGTTTTTT.

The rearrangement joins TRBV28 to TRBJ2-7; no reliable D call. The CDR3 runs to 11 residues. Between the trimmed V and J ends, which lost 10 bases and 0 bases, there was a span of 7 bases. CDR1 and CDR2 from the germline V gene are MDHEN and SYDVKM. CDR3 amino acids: CATRHSYEQYF. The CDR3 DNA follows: TGTGCCACCCGGCACTCCTACGAGCAGTACTTC.

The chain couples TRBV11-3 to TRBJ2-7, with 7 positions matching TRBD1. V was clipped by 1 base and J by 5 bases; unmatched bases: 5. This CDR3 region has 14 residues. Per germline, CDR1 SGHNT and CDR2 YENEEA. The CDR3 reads CASSLGNTGDEQYF. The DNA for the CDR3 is TGTGCCAGCAGCTTAGGGAATACAGGGGACGAGCAGTACTTC.

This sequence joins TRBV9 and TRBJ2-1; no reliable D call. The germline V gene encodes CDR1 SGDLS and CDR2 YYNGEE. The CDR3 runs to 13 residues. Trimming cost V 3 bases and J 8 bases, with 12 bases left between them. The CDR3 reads CASSGSPSHEQFF. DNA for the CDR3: TGTGCCAGCAGCGGTTCCCCCTCACATGAGCAGTTCTTC.

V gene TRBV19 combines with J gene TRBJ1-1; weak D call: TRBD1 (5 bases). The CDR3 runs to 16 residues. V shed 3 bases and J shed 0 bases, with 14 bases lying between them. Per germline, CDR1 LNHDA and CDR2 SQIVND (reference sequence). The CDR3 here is CASSILVRGLNTEAFF. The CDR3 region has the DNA TGTGCCAGTAGTATCTTAGTCCGGGGCTTGAACACTGAAGCTTTCTTT.

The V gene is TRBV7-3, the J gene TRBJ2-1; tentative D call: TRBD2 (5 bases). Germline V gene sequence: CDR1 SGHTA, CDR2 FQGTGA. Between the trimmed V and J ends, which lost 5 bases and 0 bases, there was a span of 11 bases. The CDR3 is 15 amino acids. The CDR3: CASSLLGLSYNEQFF. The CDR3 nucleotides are TGTGCCAGCAGCCTATTAGGACTCTCCTACAATGAGCAGTTCTTC.

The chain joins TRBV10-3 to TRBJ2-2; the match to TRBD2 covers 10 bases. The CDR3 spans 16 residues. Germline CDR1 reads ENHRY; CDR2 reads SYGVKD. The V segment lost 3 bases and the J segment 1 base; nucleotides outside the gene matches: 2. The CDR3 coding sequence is TGTGCCATCAGTGAATTAGCGGGAGGGAACACCGGGGAGCTGTTTTTT. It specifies CAISELAGGNTGELFF.

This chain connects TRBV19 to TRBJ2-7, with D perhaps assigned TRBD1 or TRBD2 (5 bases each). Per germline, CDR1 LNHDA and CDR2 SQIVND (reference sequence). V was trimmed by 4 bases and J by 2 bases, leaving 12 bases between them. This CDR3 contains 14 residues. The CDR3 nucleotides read TGTGCCAGTAGTAGTTCCTGGGGACCCTACGAGCAGTACTTC. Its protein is CASSSSWGPYEQYF. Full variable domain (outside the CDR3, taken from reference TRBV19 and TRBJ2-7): DGGITQSPKYLFRKEGQNVTLSCEQNLNHDAMYWYRQDPGQGLRLIYYSQIVNDFQKGDIAEGYSVSREKKESFPLTVTSAQKNPTAFYLCASSSSWGPYEQYFGPGTRLTVT.

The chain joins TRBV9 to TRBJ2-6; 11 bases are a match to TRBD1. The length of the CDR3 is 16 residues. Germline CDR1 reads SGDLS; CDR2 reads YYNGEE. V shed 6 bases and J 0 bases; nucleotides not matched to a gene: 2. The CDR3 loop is CASTGTGGSGANVLTF. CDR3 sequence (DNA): TGTGCCAGCACCGGGACAGGGGGCTCTGGGGCCAACGTCCTGACTTTC.

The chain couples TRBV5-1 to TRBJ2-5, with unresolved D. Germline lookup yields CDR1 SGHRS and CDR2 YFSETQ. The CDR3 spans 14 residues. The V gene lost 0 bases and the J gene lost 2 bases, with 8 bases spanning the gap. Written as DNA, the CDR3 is TGCGCCAGCAGCTTGGGAGGAGTACAAGAGACCCAGTACTTC. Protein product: CASSLGGVQETQYF.

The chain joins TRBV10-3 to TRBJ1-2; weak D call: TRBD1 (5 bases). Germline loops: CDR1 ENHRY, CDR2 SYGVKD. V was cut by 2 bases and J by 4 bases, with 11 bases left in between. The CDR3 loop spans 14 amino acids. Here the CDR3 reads CAISEGGRVYGYTF. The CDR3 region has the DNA TGTGCCATCAGTGAGGGTGGCAGGGTCTATGGCTACACCTTC.

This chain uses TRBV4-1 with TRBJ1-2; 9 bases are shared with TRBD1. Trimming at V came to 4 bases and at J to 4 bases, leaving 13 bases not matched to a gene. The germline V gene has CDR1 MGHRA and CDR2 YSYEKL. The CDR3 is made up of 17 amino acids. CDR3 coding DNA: TGCGCCAGCAGCCCCGTTTCGGGGACAGGGACTGTCTATGGCTACACCTTC. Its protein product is CASSPVSGTGTVYGYTF.